This record covers a single T cell receptor (beta chain). This entry is derived from a study of shared clonotypes between healthy human individuals. Using immunoSEQ multiplex PCR, the repertoire was profiled, and TCRdb retains in-frame clones only, with some absent. The sample has around 2.5 million clones, roughly 93% seen once; the top ten hold about 0.38%. The CDR3 is made up of 18 amino acids. V was clipped by 5 bases and J by 0 bases; unmatched bases: 13. CDR1 LGHNT and CDR2 FRNRAP come from the germline V gene. Material: naive CD4+ T cells from PBMCs. As for subset: CD45RA+ positively selected. This receptor was taken from a man younger than 35 in good health. Some clones in this sample may be carry-over from other donors' samples. The genes are TRBV12-5 and TRBJ2-3; 8 bases line up with TRBD2. The CDR3 region is CASGLTIWASGSTDTQYF. DNA of the CDR3: TGTGCTAGTGGTCTCACGATTTGGGCTAGCGGGAGCACAGATACGCAGTATTTT.